These 14 T cell receptor beta chains were sequenced from one sample in a study of blood T cells in healthy people across ages. The authors ran a second PCR of roughly 7 to 11 cycles using a sample-barcoded 5' primer and a J-beta primer mix. MiXCR was run by TCRdb on the 5' RACE reads, yielding one entry per CDR3 protein. The table lists 500,000 to 550,000 distinct CDR3 sequences, around 24% of them singletons, with around 10% in the top ten. The same specimen was also included in a second study, on T cells of mothers and their children.

Sequenced material: blood. The source is a boy aged 5-17 years in good health.

This clonotype came up a few times. The V and J genes are TRBV7-9 and TRBJ2-5, with D possibly TRBD2 on 6 matching bases. CDR1 SEHNR and CDR2 FQNEAQ come from the germline V gene (reference sequence). V was cut by 8 bases and J by 2 bases, with 12 bases left in between. This CDR3 is built from 13 residues. The CDR3 nucleotides read TGTGCCAGCCTGGGAGGTGGACAAGAGACCCAGTACTTC. Translation gives CASLGGGQETQYF.

This clonotype occurred many times. V usage is TRBV28 and J usage is TRBJ2-5; the D is unclear. The V end lost 6 bases, the J end lost 5 bases, and 13 bases lay between the germline ends. The CDR3 covers 13 residues. Germline CDR1 and CDR2: MDHEN and SYDVKM. The CDR3 region has the DNA TGTGCCAGCAGCCCCGCCCCCTCGGAGACCCAGTACTTC. Amino acid sequence: CASSPAPSETQYF.

V is TRBV7-9 and J is TRBJ1-4; D is ambiguous. The CDR3 is 12 residues long. Trimming removed 4 bases from V and 8 bases from J, with 8 bases in between. The germline V gene has CDR1 SEHNR and CDR2 FQNEAQ (reference sequence). The CDR3 sequence is CASSSVGEKLFF. The CDR3 DNA is TGTGCCAGCAGCTCCGTCGGGGAAAAACTGTTTTTT.

The chain joins TRBV7-3 to TRBJ2-5; tentatively, D is TRBD1 or TRBD2 (5 bases each). The better agreement between TRBJ2-1 and the DNA end casts doubt on the J call. Germline V gene data show CDR1 as SGHTA and CDR2 as FQGTGA. The CDR3 contains 15 residues. The CDR3 DNA follows: TGTGCCAGCAGCTTAGGCCAGGGAGAGATCAATGAGCAGTTCTTC. Translation gives CASSLGQGEINEQFF.

A few counts support this clonotype. This chain connects TRBV6-2 or TRBV6-3 to TRBJ1-4; D possibly corresponds to TRBD1 (5 bases). The ends were cut back, 0 bases at V and 0 bases at J, with 14 bases in the middle. Germline V gene sequence: CDR1 MNHEY, CDR2 SVGEGT. The length of the CDR3 is 18 residues. The CDR3 protein is CASSYSRVNLATNEKLFF. CDR3 nucleotides: TGTGCCAGCAGTTACTCCAGGGTAAACCTCGCAACTAATGAAAAACTGTTTTTT.

In its sample, this clonotype was seen a few times. The V gene is TRBV27, the J gene TRBJ1-6; no clear D. The CDR3 is made up of 16 amino acids. CDR1 is MNHEY and CDR2 is SMNVEV in the germline V gene (reference sequence). V was trimmed by 7 bases and J by 3 bases, leaving 16 bases between them. CDR3 amino acids: CASTPFGGGYNSPLHF. DNA of the CDR3: TGTGCCAGCACCCCATTCGGAGGCGGCTATAATTCACCCCTCCACTTT.

The chain couples TRBV9 to TRBJ1-2; D unresolved. Germline CDR1 reads SGDLS; CDR2 reads YYNGEE. The CDR3 consists of 16 residues. V dropped 3 bases and J dropped 2 bases, with 17 bases sitting between them. CDR3 nucleotide sequence: TGTGCCAGCAGCGCCCGAGTGGGCCTGACGAACTATGGCTACACCTTC. Protein: CASSARVGLTNYGYTF.

As for this clonotype: The germline gene is not matched at one end of the junction; a read error may be the cause. The V gene is TRBV27, the J gene TRBJ2-5, with TRBD1 as a possible D gene (5 bases). There are 13 residues in the CDR3. CDR1 and CDR2 from the germline V gene are MNHEY and SMNVEV (reference sequence). The CDR3 bases are TGTGCCGGCAGTTTCCAGGGCGCGGAGACCCAGTACTTC. It codes for CAGSFQGAETQYF.

This clonotype appeared a few times. The chain has TRBV20-1 and TRBJ1-6; D gene ambiguous. The CDR3 runs 16 residues. Looked up from germline, CDR1 is DFQATT and CDR2 is SNEGSKA (reference sequence). V was shortened by 0 bases and J by 7 bases, with 16 bases between the two germline ends. The CDR3 here is CSARDPGTATNSPLHF. Here the CDR3 DNA reads TGCAGTGCTAGAGACCCCGGTACAGCTACGAATTCACCCCTCCACTTT.

The genes are TRBV6-2 or TRBV6-3 and TRBJ2-1, with unresolved D. V dropped 6 bases and J dropped 6 bases, with 15 bases sitting between them. The CDR3 runs to 14 residues. Germline CDR1 MNHEY, CDR2 SVGEGT. The CDR3 nucleotides are TGTGCCAGCAGCCTCAGAGTCAAATCCAATGAGCAGTTCTTC. It specifies CASSLRVKSNEQFF.

This clonotype showed up just a few times. V and J are TRBV6-2 or TRBV6-3 and TRBJ2-7, with TRBD1 matching over 10 bases. CDR3 size: 15 residues. V lost 6 bases to trimming and J lost 4 bases; unmatched junction nucleotides: 9. Germline CDR1 MNHEY, CDR2 SVGEGT. The CDR3 here is CASSQRQGARYEQYF. The CDR3, as DNA: TGTGCCAGCAGCCAGCGACAGGGGGCTAGGTACGAGCAGTACTTC.

The chain is built from TRBV28 and TRBJ2-4; 7 bases align to TRBD1. The CDR3 is 18 residues long. V gave up 5 bases and J gave up 0 bases; unmatched junction bases: 13. Germline CDR1 and CDR2: MDHEN and SYDVKM. In nucleotides, the CDR3 is TGTGCCAGCAGTACGCAGATTGGGACAGAACTAGCCAAAAACATTCAGTACTTC. Translating gives CASSTQIGTELAKNIQYF.

The chain recombines TRBV4-1 with TRBJ2-7, with D perhaps being TRBD1 or TRBD2 (5 bases each). Germline CDR1 MGHRA, CDR2 YSYEKL. The length of the CDR3 is 15 residues. The V and J ends lost 3 bases and 3 bases respectively, with 15 bases between them. The CDR3 bases are TGCGCCAGCAGCCATTCTGAGGGACCAGACTACGAGCAGTACTTC. As protein: CASSHSEGPDYEQYF.

The J gene is TRBJ1-1, the V gene TRBV6-2 or TRBV6-3; 7 bases are a match to TRBD1. V lost 3 bases to trimming and J lost 3 bases; unmatched junction nucleotides: 4. The CDR3 covers 14 residues. CDR1 and CDR2 from the germline V gene are MNHEY and SVGEGT. The CDR3 bases are TGTGCCAGCAGTTATGAGGGACAGTACACTGAAGCTTTCTTT. Translating it yields CASSYEGQYTEAFF.